A single TCR beta chain is shown here with its context. This specimen comes from a study of blood T cell repertoires in COVID-19. For the study at large: Sites across the United States, Italy and Spain contributed samples from acute and convalescent COVID-19.

The germline V gene encodes CDR1 LGHNT and CDR2 FRNRAP. The V gene end was trimmed by 0 bases and the J gene end by 1 base; junction bases not matched to a gene: 3. The CDR3 loop spans 20 amino acids. Original methodology: Reference gene primer amplification yielded estimated nucleated cell counts. Sequencing was performed with immunoSEQ multiplex PCR; in TCRdb, only in-frame clones are kept and a portion is missing. V, J and clone size are those of that table, while D and trimming were read from the DNA. The sample yields 130,000 to 150,000 clones, approximately 89% seen once. This TCR was recovered from a human donor in a cohort sampled during active COVID-19. The rearrangement joins TRBV12-5 to TRBJ2-6; 16 positions agree with TRBD2. Material: peripheral blood. The CDR3 reads CASGLVGTSGGVSGANVLTF. The DNA of the CDR3 is TGTGCTAGTGGTTTGGTAGGGACTAGCGGGGGGGTGTCTGGGGCCAACGTCCTGACTTTC.